Presented here are 17 T cell receptor beta chains from one specimen sequenced in a study of memory CD4+ T cells and cytomegalovirus serostatus (dated by TCRdb to about 2019). The library came from the immunoSEQ multiplex PCR assay. TCRdb took this table from immuneACCESS and kept in-frame rearrangements with V and J called. Such tables lack part of the clones; where checked against another copy, unresolved V genes explain under half of the gap, and the rest is unexplained. This sample gives under 55,000 clones in total; around 81% of them show up just once. The ten largest account for 1.5% to 2% of the sample. Single viable CD3+CD4+CD8-CD45RO+ cells were sorted as memory CD4+ T cells on a FACSAria II. The sequenced sample consisted of memory CD4+ T cells from blood. The receptor source for this set is an adult in good health and CMV-seronegative.

This chain connects TRBV19 to TRBJ1-1; 7 nucleotides align to TRBD1. The CDR3 spans 15 residues. V shed 6 bases and J 0 bases; nucleotides not matched to a gene: 7. CDR1 LNHDA and CDR2 SQIVND come from the germline V gene (reference sequence). Written as DNA, the CDR3 is TGTGCCAGTAGGCTAAGGCAGGGGGTGAACACTGAAGCTTTCTTT. It yields the protein CASRLRQGVNTEAFF.

This CDR3 is CASSVAEGNSPLHF. The CDR3 DNA reads TGTGCCAGCAGCGTCGCAGAGGGCAATTCACCCCTCCACTTT. The V call is TRBV6-6, the J call TRBJ1-6, with no clear D. In germline, CDR1 is MNHNY, CDR2 SVGAGI (reference sequence). The CDR3 contains 14 residues. Trimming cost V 6 bases and J 7 bases, with 13 bases left between them.

This clone has only a few counts. CDR3 residues: CASSGTGRATGELFF. The CDR3 nucleotides read TGTGCCAGCAGCGGGACGGGGAGAGCCACCGGGGAGCTGTTTTTT. This chain links TRBV5-4 with TRBJ2-2; D may correspond to TRBD1 or TRBD2 (5 bases each). V was cut by 4 bases and J by 4 bases, with 14 bases left in between. This CDR3 has 15 amino acids. The germline gives CDR1 SGHNT, CDR2 YYREEE (reference sequence).

V and J are TRBV7-8 and TRBJ2-3; 14 bases are a match to TRBD2. The CDR3 consists of 18 residues. V was clipped by 3 bases and J by 1 base; unmatched bases: 6. CDR1 SGHVS and CDR2 FQNEAQ come from the germline V gene. The CDR3 sequence is CASSFIEGLAGGTDTQYF. For the CDR3, the DNA is TGTGCCAGCAGCTTTATAGAGGGACTAGCGGGGGGCACAGATACGCAGTATTTT.

This clone was seen more than once but under ten times. The chain carries TRBV11-2 and TRBJ2-2; D may be TRBD2 (6 bases). V shed 6 bases and J shed 0 bases, with 11 bases lying between them. The CDR3 contains 15 residues. CDR1 and CDR2 from the germline V gene are SGHAT and FQNNGV. The CDR3 sequence: CASSTGSTNTGELFF. The CDR3 DNA follows: TGTGCCAGCAGTACCGGGAGCACGAACACCGGGGAGCTGTTTTTT. The full variable domain, completed using reference TRBV11-2 and TRBJ2-2, is EAGVAQSPRYKIIEKRQSVAFWCNPISGHATLYWYQQILGQGPKLLIQFQNNGVVDDSQLPKDRFSAERLKGVDSTLKIQPAKLEDSAVYLCASSTGSTNTGELFFGEGSRLTVL.

This chain links TRBV6-5 with TRBJ2-1; 11 positions agree with TRBD1. The CDR3 totals 15 residues. Germline CDR1 reads MNHEY; CDR2 reads SVGAGI. Germline trimming cut 2 bases from V and 9 bases from J; bases unmatched to any gene: 6. Here the CDR3 DNA reads TGTGCCAGCAGTTACCCCGGACAGGGGGCGGGTGAGCAGTTCTTC. This translates into CASSYPGQGAGEQFF.

The chain is built from TRBV27 and TRBJ1-5; D may be TRBD1 (5 bases). The CDR3 contains 13 residues. The germline V and J ends were trimmed by 5 bases and 6 bases, with 11 bases remaining between them. The germline V gene encodes CDR1 MNHEY and CDR2 SMNVEV (reference sequence). CDR3 DNA sequence: TGTGCCAGCAGTCGGAGGGGAGGTCAGCCCCAGCATTTT. This sequence encodes CASSRRGGQPQHF.

The chain joins TRBV27 to TRBJ2-7; 15 nucleotides match TRBD2. V shed 5 bases and J 4 bases; nucleotides not matched to a gene: 0. This CDR3 spans 14 amino acids. The germline V gene has CDR1 MNHEY and CDR2 SMNVEV (reference sequence). The CDR3 nucleotides read TGTGCCAGCAGTGGGACTAGCGGGAGGTACGAGCAGTACTTC. Translating it yields CASSGTSGRYEQYF.

This chain links TRBV30 with TRBJ2-3; maybe TRBD1 (6 bases). The CDR3 sequence is 14 residues long. Trimming took off 3 bases at V and 4 bases at J, with 14 bases between the two ends. Per the germline V gene, CDR1 is GTSNPN and CDR2 is SVGIG (reference sequence). The CDR3 coding sequence is TGTGCCTGGAGGCCGAGGGGGTCACCAGATACGCAGTATTTT. Its translation: CAWRPRGSPDTQYF. Supplemented by reference TRBV30 and TRBJ2-3, the full variable domain reads SQTIHQWPATLVQPVGSPLSLECTVEGTSNPNLYWYRQAAGRGLQLLFYSVGIGQISSEVPQNLSASRPQDRQFILSSKKLLLSDSGFYLCAWRPRGSPDTQYFGPGTRLTVL.

This clone was seen a handful of times. The CDR3 loop is CASSKGTQHGNQPQHF. CDR3 sequence (DNA): TGTGCCAGCAGCAAAGGGACCCAACATGGCAATCAGCCCCAGCATTTT. The chain is built from TRBV21-1 and TRBJ1-5. TRBV21-1 has pseudogene status. CDR3 size: 16 residues.

The chain uses TRBV6-1 and TRBJ2-2, with no clear D. The CDR3 contains 13 residues. With 5 bases removed from V and 4 bases from J, the gap between germline ends came to 8 bases. The germline V gene encodes CDR1 MNHNS and CDR2 SASEGT. For the CDR3, the DNA is TGTGCCAGCAGTCCCGTGGGCACCGGGGAGCTGTTTTTT. This sequence encodes CASSPVGTGELFF.

The chain employs TRBV10-2 and TRBJ1-2; TRBD1 matches 9 bases. This CDR3 has 13 amino acids. The trim removed 6 bases at V and 7 bases at J, leaving 6 bases unmatched. Germline-derived CDR1 and CDR2 are WSHSY and SAAADI. The CDR3 region has the DNA TGCGCCAGCAGGCCAACAGGGGGCAGTGGCTACACCTTC. Encoded protein: CASRPTGGSGYTF.

The genes are TRBV5-1 and TRBJ2-3; possibly TRBD2 for D (5 bases). The ends were cut back, 4 bases at V and 11 bases at J, with 20 bases in the middle. CDR1 SGHRS and CDR2 YFSETQ come from the germline V gene. The CDR3 covers 14 residues. CDR3 region: CASSLLQRDIEQYF. Written as DNA, the CDR3 is TGCGCCAGCAGCCTCCTACAACGGGATATAGAGCAGTATTTT.

This rearrangement joins TRBV7-2 to TRBJ2-5; possible D gene TRBD1, 6 bases. Trimming left V 1 base short and J 6 bases short, with 12 bases between. The CDR3 loop spans 14 amino acids. The germline gives CDR1 SGHTA, CDR2 FQGNSA. CDR3 amino acids: CASSLGGQSKTQYF. The CDR3 DNA reads TGTGCCAGCAGCTTAGGAGGACAGTCGAAGACCCAGTACTTC. Based on the CDR3 plus reference TRBV7-2 and TRBJ2-5, the full variable domain is GAGVSQSPSNKVTEKGKDVELRCDPISGHTALYWYRQSLGQGLEFLIYFQGNSAPDKSGLPSDRFSAERTGGSVSTLTIQRTQQEDSAVYLCASSLGGQSKTQYFGPGTRLLVL.

This sequence joins TRBV5-1 and TRBJ2-5; D is unclear. CDR1 and CDR2 (germline): SGHRS, YFSETQ. V gave up 0 bases and J gave up 5 bases, with 11 bases separating them. There are 14 residues in the CDR3. Written as DNA, the CDR3 is TGCGCCAGCAGCTTGGATCCGGGCCGGGAGACCCAGTACTTC. Translated, it gives CASSLDPGRETQYF.

The rearrangement joins TRBV29-1 to TRBJ1-2, with 10 bases fitting TRBD1. V gave up 7 bases and J gave up 6 bases; unmatched junction bases: 11. The CDR3 is made up of 14 amino acids. CDR1 is SQVTM and CDR2 is ANQGSEA in the germline V gene. The CDR3 loop reads CSAEGGQGIDGYTF. CDR3 nucleotides: TGCAGCGCCGAGGGGGGACAGGGGATTGATGGCTACACCTTC.

CDR3 bases: TGTGCCAGCAGTTCCCCGAACACCTACGAGCAGTACTTC. Translation gives CASSSPNTYEQYF. The rearrangement uses TRBV27 and TRBJ2-7; D call uncertain. This CDR3 comprises 13 residues. Germline CDR1 reads MNHEY; CDR2 reads SMNVEV (reference sequence). V was clipped by 4 bases and J by 2 bases, with 9 bases between them.